This is a list of T cell receptor beta chains from one sample in a study of blood T cell repertoires in COVID-19. Profiled with immunoSEQ multiplex PCR; TCRdb holds only in-frame clones, not every one. The table has almost 300,000 clones, over 85% seen once. Sequenced input: peripheral blood. The receptors here all came from a woman in her twenties or thirties with COVID-19, enrolled during active disease. Each CDR3 is given with its conserved first and last residue. The D gene is left open where the match is weak. Only part of the rows carry a size: once, few, many, or a class if the clone is expanded.

v_gene	len	abundance	j_gene	d_gene	CDR3nt	CDR3aa
TRBV2	16	-	TRBJ1-2	-	TGTGCCAGCAGCGGGTCTCAGGGTTCAAGGGGCTATGGCTACACCTTC	CASSGSQGSRGYGYTF
TRBV4-1	16	-	TRBJ2-7	TRBD1	TGCGCCAGCAGCCAAGAGTGGACAGGGGTTGCCTACGAGCAGTACTTC	CASSQEWTGVAYEQYF
TRBV7-7	20	once	TRBJ1-5	TRBD1	TGTGCCAGCAGCTTAGACCCCGGGACAGGGTTGGTGTATAGCAATCAGCCCCAGCATTTT	CASSLDPGTGLVYSNQPQHF
TRBV28	14	-	TRBJ2-2	-	TGTGCCAGCAGTCTCCAGGGGGGCACCGGGGAGCTGTTTTTT	CASSLQGGTGELFF
TRBV27	14	-	TRBJ2-5	-	TGTGCCAGCAGCCGCCAGGGAGGAGGGGAGACCCAGTACTTC	CASSRQGGGETQYF
TRBV6-6	15	-	TRBJ1-3	-	TGTGCCAGCAGCGATCTCAGGGGTTCTGGAAACACCATATATTTT	CASSDLRGSGNTIYF
TRBV2	14	-	TRBJ1-1	-	TGTGCCAGCAGTACCCGCTCGGCAGGCACTGAAGCTTTCTTT	CASSTRSAGTEAFF
TRBV6-6	15	once	TRBJ2-3	-	TGTGCCACGCGGGGGCCTAGCAAAGGGACAGATACGCAGTATTTT	CATRGPSKGTDTQYF
TRBV7-6	17	-	TRBJ2-7	TRBD1	TGTGCCAGCAGCTCAGCCTTAGCCGGGACAGGGAAGCACGAGCAGTACTTC	CASSSALAGTGKHEQYF
TRBV11-3	19	-	TRBJ2-4	TRBD1	TGTGCCAGCAGCTTAGCATTTTTCAGGACAGGGGATCGCAAAAACATTCAGTACTTC	CASSLAFFRTGDRKNIQYF
TRBV14	13	-	TRBJ2-7	-	TGTGCCAGCAGCCAACAACTATCCTACGAGCAGTACTTC	CASSQQLSYEQYF
TRBV2	17	few	TRBJ1-3	-	TGTGCCAGCAGTGAAACTGGAGGACAGTACTCTGGAAACACCATATATTTT	CASSETGGQYSGNTIYF
TRBV24-1	12	-	TRBJ2-1	-	TGTGCCACCAGTGACCGCCCCGGTGAGCAGTTCTTC	CATSDRPGEQFF
TRBV7-9	12	-	TRBJ1-1	-	TGTGCCAGCAGCTTAGTTTCCCGAGGAGCTTTCTTT	CASSLVSRGAFF
TRBV6-1	15	once	TRBJ1-5	-	TGTGCCAGCAGTGAAGCTCGGAGGCACAATCAGCCCCAGCATTTT	CASSEARRHNQPQHF
TRBV4-1	19	-	TRBJ2-6	-	TGCGCCAGCAGCCAAGATGTGGACTCAGAGAGCTCTGGGGCCAACGTCCTGACTTTC	CASSQDVDSESSGANVLTF
TRBV7-9	17	-	TRBJ1-2	TRBD1	TGTGCCAGCACCGACGCTAAAAAGGGGGCAGGTATCTATGGCTACACCTTC	CASTDAKKGAGIYGYTF
TRBV6-1	15	-	TRBJ2-7	TRBD1	TGTGCCAGCAGTGAATTTGAGGGGGCGCTCGGGGAGCAGTACTTC	CASSEFEGALGEQYF
TRBV27	14	-	TRBJ2-3	-	TGTGCCAGCAGTTTGACGTCGGGGTCAGATACGCAGTATTTT	CASSLTSGSDTQYF
TRBV5-1	14	-	TRBJ2-5	-	TGCGCCAGCAGCTTGACACTAGTAGGGGAGACCCAGTACTTC	CASSLTLVGETQYF
TRBV7-9	14	-	TRBJ2-7	TRBD1	TGTGCCAGCAGCATCCTCCGGGACAGCTACGAGCAGTACTTC	CASSILRDSYEQYF
TRBV6-5	15	-	TRBJ2-5	-	TGTGCCAGCTCCCCCGACAGGACGTACCAAGAGACCCAGTACTTC	CASSPDRTYQETQYF
TRBV6-1	14	-	TRBJ1-2	-	TGTGCCAGCAGTGAAGAAGCAGGGGTTTATGGCTACACCTTC	CASSEEAGVYGYTF
TRBV21-1	15	-	TRBJ1-3	-	TGTGCCAGCAGCAAAGATGCCTACTCTGGAAACACCATATATTTT	CASSKDAYSGNTIYF
TRBV19	16	-	TRBJ1-2	TRBD1	TGTGCCAGTAGTTCGATGGACAGGGTCGGATTCTATGGCTACACCTTC	CASSSMDRVGFYGYTF
TRBV16	13	-	TRBJ1-5	-	TGTGCCAGCAGCCTTACGGACAGCGGAAATCAGCATTTT	CASSLTDSGNQHF
TRBV28	15	-	TRBJ1-3	-	TGTGCCAGCAGTTCACATCTCACAGGGGGAAACACCATATATTTT	CASSSHLTGGNTIYF
TRBV10-3	15	-	TRBJ2-7	TRBD1	TGTGCCATCAGTGAGAGGGACAGCCACCCCTACGAGCAGTACTTC	CAISERDSHPYEQYF
TRBV19	15	-	TRBJ2-1	TRBD1	TGTGCCAGTAGAGCAGGACAGGGAAGTTCCAATGAGCAGTTCTTC	CASRAGQGSSNEQFF
TRBV7-9	14	-	TRBJ1-5	TRBD1	TGTGCCAGCAGCTCGGGACAGGGGAATCAGCCCCAGCATTTT	CASSSGQGNQPQHF
TRBV29-1	13	-	TRBJ1-1	-	TGCAGCGTTGCTCGAGGGGGTAACACTGAAGCTTTCTTT	CSVARGGNTEAFF
TRBV19	15	-	TRBJ2-5	TRBD1	TGTGCCAGTAGTTCACAGGGGCGGGTAGGAGAGACCCAGTACTTC	CASSSQGRVGETQYF
TRBV30	13	-	TRBJ1-5	-	TGTGCCTGGAGCCAACAGGACAATCAGCCCCAGCATTTT	CAWSQQDNQPQHF
TRBV27	15	-	TRBJ2-3	TRBD1	TGTGCCAGCAGTATTATAACAGGGGTCACAGATACGCAGTATTTT	CASSIITGVTDTQYF
TRBV28	17	-	TRBJ1-6	-	TGTGCCAGCCGCTCCACAAGGGGGGGGGATCGATATTCACCCCTCCACTTT	CASRSTRGGDRYSPLHF
TRBV4-1	21	once	TRBJ2-1	TRBD2	TGCGCCAGCAGCCAGGCGCCTTCCGGGACTAGCGGGGGGGCAATGTTGAATGAGCAGTTCTTC	CASSQAPSGTSGGAMLNEQFF